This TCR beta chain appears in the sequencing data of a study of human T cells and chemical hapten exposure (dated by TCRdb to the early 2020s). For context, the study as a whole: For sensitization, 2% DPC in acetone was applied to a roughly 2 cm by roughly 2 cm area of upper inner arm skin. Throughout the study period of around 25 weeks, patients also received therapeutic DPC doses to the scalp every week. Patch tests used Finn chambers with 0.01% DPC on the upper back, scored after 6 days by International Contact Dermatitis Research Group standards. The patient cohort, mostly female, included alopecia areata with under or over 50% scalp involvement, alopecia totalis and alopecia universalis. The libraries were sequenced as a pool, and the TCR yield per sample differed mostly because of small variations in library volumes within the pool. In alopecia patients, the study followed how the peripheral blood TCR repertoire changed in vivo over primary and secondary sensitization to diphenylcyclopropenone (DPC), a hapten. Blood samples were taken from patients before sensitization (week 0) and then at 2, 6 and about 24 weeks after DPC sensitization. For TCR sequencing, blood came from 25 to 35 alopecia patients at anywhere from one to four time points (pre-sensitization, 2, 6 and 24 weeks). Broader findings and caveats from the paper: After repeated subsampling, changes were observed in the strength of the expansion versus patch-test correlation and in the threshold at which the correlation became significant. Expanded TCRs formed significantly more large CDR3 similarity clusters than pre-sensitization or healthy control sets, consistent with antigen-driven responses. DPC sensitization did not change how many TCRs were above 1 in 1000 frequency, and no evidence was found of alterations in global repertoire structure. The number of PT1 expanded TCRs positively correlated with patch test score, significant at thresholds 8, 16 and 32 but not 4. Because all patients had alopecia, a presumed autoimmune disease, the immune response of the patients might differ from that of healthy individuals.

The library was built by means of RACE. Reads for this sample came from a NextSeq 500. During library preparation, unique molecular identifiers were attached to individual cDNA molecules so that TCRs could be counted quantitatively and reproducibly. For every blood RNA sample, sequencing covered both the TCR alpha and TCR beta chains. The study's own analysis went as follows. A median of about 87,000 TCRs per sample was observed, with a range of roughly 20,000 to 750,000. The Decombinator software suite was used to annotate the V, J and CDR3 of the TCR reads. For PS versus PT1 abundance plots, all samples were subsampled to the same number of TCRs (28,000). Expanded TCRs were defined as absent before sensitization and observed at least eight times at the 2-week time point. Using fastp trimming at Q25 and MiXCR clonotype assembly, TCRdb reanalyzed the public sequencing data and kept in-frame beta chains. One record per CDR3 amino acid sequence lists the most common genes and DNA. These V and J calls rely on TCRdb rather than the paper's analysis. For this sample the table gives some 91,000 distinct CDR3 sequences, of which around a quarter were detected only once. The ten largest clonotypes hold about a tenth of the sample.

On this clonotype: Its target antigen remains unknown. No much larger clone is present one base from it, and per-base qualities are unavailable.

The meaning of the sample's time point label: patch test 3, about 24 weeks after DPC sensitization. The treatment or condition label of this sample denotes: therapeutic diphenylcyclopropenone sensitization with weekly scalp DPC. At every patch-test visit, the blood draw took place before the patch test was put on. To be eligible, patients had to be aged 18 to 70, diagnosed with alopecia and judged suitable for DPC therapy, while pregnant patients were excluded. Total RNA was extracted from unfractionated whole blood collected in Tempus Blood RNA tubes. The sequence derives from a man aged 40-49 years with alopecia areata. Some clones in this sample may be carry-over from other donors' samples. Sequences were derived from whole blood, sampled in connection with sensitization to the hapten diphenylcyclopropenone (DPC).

The DNA sequence is TGTGCCAGCAGTTTATCAGGGGGGGCTGTCGGCAATGAGCAGTTCTTC. This encodes CASSLSGGAVGNEQFF. The sequence links TRBV27 to TRBJ2-1; a tentative D call is TRBD2 (7 bases match). The CDR3 sequence holds 16 residues, the cysteine and phenylalanine included. Kept here is only the CDR3 DNA, which spans 48 bases and is read in frame from base 1. The germline V gene (reference sequence) provides CDR1 MNHEY and CDR2 SMNVEV. V loses 0 bases of germline sequence and J loses 6 bases, and the interval between the two ends is 15 bases.